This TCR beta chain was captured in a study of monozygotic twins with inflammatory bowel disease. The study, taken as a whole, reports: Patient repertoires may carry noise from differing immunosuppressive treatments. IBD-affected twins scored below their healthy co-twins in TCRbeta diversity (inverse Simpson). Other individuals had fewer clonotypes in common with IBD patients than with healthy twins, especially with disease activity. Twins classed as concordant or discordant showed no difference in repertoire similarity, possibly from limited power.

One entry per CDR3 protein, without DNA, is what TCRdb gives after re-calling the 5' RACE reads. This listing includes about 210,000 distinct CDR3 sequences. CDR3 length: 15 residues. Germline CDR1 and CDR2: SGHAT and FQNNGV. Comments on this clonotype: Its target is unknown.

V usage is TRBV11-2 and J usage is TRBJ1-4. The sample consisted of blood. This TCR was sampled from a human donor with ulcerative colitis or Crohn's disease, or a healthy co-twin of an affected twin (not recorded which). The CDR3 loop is CASSLPGSGNEKLFF. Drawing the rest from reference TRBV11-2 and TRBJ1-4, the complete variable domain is EAGVAQSPRYKIIEKRQSVAFWCNPISGHATLYWYQQILGQGPKLLIQFQNNGVVDDSQLPKDRFSAERLKGVDSTLKIQPAKLEDSAVYLCASSLPGSGNEKLFFGSGTQLSVL.